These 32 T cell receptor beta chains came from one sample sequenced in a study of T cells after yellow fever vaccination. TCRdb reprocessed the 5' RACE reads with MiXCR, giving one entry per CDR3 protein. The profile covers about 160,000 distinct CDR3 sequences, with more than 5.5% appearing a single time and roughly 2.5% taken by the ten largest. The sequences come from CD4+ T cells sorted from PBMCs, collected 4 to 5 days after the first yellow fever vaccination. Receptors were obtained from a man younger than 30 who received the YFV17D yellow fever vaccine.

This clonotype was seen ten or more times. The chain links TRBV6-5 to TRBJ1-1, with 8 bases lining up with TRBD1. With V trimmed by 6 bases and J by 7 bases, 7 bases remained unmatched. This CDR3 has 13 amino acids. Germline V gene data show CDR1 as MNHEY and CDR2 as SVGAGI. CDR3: CASSYNRGNEAFF. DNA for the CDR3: TGTGCCAGCAGCTACAACAGGGGGAATGAAGCTTTCTTT.

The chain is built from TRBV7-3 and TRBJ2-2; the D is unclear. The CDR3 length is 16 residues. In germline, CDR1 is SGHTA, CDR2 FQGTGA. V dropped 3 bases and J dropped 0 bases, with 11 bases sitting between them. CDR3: CASSLMDGANTGELFF. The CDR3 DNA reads TGTGCCAGCAGCTTGATGGACGGCGCGAACACCGGGGAGCTGTTTTTT.

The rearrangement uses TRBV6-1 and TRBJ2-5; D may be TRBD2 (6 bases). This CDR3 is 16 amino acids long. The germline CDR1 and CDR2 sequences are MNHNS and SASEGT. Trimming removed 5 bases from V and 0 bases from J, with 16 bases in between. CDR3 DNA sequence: TGTGCCAGCAGTCCCACCCTAGCGTTAAACCAAGAGACCCAGTACTTC. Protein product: CASSPTLALNQETQYF.

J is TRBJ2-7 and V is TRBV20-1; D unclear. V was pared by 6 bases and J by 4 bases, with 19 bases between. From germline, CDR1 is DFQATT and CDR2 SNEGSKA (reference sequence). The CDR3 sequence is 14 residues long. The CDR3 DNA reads TGCAGTGCGCCCCACCCCGGGTCTGTATACGAGCAGTACTTC. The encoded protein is CSAPHPGSVYEQYF.

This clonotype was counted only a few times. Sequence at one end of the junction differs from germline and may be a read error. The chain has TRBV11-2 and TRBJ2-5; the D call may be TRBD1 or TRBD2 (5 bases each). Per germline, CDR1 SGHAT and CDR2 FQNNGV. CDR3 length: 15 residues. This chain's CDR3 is CASSIDGTWKETQYF. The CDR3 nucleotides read TGTGCCAGCAGCATAGATGGGACGTGGAAAGAGACCCAGTACTTC.

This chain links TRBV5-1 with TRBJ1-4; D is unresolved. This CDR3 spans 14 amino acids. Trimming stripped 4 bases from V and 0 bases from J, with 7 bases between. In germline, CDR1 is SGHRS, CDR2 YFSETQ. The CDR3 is CASSQDATNEKLFF. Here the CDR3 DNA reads TGCGCCAGCAGCCAAGATGCAACTAATGAAAAACTGTTTTTT.

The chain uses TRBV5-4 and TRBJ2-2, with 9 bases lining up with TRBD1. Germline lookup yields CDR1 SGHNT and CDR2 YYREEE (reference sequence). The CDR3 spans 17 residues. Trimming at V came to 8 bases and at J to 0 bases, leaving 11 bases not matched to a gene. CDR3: CASRSPGQGSNTGELFF. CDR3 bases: TGTGCCAGTAGATCCCCGGGACAGGGCTCGAACACCGGGGAGCTGTTTTTT. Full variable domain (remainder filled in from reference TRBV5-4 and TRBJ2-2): ETGVTQSPTHLIKTRGQQVTLRCSSQSGHNTVSWYQQALGQGPQFIFQYYREEENGRGNFPPRFSGLQFPNYSSELNVNALELDDSALYLCASRSPGQGSNTGELFFGEGSRLTVL.

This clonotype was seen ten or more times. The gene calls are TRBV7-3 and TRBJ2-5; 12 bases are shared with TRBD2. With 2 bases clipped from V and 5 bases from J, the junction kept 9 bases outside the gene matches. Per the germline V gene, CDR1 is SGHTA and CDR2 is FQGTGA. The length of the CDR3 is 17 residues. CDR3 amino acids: CASSLGSSGGAGETQYF. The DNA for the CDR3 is TGTGCCAGCAGCTTAGGTTCTAGCGGGGGGGCCGGGGAGACCCAGTACTTC.

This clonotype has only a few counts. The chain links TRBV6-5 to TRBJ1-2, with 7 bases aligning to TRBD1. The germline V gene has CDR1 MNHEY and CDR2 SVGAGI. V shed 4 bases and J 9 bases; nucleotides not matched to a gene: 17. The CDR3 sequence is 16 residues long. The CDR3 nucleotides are TGTGCCAGCAGTTTTGGACAGGCCAAGGACCAGATAAGCTACACCTTC. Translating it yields CASSFGQAKDQISYTF.

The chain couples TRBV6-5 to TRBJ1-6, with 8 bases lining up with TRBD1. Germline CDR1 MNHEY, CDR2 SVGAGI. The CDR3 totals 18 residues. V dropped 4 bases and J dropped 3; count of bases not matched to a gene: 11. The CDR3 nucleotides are TGTGCCAGCAGTTCCAGACAGGGGACCCCTTACTATAATTCACCCCTCCACTTT. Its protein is CASSSRQGTPYYNSPLHF.

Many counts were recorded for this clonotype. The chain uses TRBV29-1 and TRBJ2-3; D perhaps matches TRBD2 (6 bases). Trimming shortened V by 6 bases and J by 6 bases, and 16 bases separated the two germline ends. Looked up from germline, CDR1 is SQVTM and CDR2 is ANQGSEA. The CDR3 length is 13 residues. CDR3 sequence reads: CSVSSGVSDTQYF. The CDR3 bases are TGCAGCGTCAGTAGCGGTGTGTCCGATACGCAGTATTTT.

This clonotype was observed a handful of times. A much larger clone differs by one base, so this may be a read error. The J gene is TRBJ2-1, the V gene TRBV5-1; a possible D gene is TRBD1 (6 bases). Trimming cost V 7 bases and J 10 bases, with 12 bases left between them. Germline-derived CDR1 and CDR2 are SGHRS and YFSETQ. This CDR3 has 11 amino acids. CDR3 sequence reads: CASGGQSEQFF. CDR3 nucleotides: TGCGCCAGCGGAGGACAGTCAGAGCAGTTCTTC.

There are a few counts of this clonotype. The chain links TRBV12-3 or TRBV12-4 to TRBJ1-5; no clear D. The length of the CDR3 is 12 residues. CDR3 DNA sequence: TGTGGTTCGGGTTCTAGCAATCAGCCCCAGCATTTT. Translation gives CGSGSSNQPQHF.

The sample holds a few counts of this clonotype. The CDR3 DNA follows: TGCGCCAGCAGCTTGGAGCGGGGGGGACCAGATACGCAGTATTTT. Translation gives CASSLERGGPDTQYF. The rearrangement joins TRBV5-1 to TRBJ2-3; 10 nucleotides match TRBD2. The CDR3 is 15 amino acids. J lost 4 bases, V lost 0 bases, and 2 bases had no gene match. In germline, CDR1 is SGHRS, CDR2 YFSETQ.

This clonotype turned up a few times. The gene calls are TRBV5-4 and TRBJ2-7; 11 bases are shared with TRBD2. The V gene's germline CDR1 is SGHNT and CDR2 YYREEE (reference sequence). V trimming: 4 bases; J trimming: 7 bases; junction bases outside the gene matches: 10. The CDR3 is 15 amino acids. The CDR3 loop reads CASSLTSGGPGEQYV. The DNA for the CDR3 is TGTGCCAGCAGCCTCACTAGCGGGGGACCTGGTGAGCAGTACGTC.

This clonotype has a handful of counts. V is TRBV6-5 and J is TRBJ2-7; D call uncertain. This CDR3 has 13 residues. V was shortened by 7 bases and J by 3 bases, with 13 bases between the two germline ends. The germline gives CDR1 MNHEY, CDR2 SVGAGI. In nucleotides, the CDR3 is TGTGCCAGCAATTGGGCAGGCATCTACGAGCAGTACTTC. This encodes CASNWAGIYEQYF.

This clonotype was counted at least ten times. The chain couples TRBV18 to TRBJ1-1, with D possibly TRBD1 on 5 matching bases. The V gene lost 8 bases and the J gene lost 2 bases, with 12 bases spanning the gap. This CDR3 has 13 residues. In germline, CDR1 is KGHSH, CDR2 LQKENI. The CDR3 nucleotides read TGTGCCAGCGCTGGGGCAGAAAACACTGAAGCTTTCTTT. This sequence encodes CASAGAENTEAFF. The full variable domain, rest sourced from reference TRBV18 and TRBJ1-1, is NAGVMQNPRHLVRRRGQEARLRCSPMKGHSHVYWYRQLPEEGLKFMVYLQKENIIDESGMPKERFSAEFPKEGPSILRIQQVVRGDSAAYFCASAGAENTEAFFGQGTRLTVV.

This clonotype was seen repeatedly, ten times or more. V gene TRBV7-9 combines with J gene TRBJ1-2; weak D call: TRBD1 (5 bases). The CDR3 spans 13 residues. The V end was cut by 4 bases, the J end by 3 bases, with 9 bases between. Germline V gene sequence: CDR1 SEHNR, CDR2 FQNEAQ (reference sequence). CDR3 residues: CASSSGRDYGYTF. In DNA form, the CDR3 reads TGTGCCAGCAGCTCGGGCAGGGACTATGGCTACACCTTC.

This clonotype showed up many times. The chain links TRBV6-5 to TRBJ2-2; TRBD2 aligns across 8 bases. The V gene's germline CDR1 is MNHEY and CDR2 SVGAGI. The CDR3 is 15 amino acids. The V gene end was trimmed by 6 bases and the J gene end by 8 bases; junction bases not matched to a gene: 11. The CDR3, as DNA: TGTGCCAGCAGGGGCGGGGGGCACCTACGGGGGGAGCTGTTTTTT. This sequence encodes CASRGGGHLRGELFF.

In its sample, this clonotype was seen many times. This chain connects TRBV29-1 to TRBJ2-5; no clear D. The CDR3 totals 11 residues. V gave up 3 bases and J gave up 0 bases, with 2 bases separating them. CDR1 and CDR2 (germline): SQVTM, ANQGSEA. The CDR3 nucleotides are TGCAGCGTTGAGGACCAAGAGACCCAGTACTTC. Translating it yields CSVEDQETQYF.

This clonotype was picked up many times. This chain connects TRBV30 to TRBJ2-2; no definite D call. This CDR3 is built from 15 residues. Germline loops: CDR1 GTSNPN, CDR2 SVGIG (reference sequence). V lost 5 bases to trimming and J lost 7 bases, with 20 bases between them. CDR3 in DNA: TGTGCCTGGGGACGGAAGACCTCTTGGGTCGGGGAGCTGTTTTTT. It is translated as CAWGRKTSWVGELFF.

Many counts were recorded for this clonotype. The CDR3 here is CASSILGRGELFF. The DNA for the CDR3 is TGTGCCAGCAGTATATTGGGGCGGGGGGAGCTGTTTTTT. This sequence joins TRBV6-5 and TRBJ2-2, with D possibly TRBD1 on 5 matching bases. CDR3 length: 13 residues. V was pared by 5 bases and J by 8 bases, with 12 bases between. The V gene's germline CDR1 is MNHEY and CDR2 SVGAGI.

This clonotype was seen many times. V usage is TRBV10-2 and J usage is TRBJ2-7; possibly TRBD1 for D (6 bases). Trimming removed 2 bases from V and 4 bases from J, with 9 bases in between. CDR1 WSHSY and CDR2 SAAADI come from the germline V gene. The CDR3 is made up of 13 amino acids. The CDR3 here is CASSETGLYEQYV. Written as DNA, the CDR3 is TGCGCCAGCAGTGAGACAGGGCTATACGAGCAGTACGTC.

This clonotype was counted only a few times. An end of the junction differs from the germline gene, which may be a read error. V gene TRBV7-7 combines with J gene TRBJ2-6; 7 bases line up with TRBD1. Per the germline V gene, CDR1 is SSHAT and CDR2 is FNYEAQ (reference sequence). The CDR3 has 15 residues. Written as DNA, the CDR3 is TGTGCTAGCAGCGCACAGGGGCCTGGGGCCAACGTCCTGACTTTC. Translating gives CASSAQGPGANVLTF.

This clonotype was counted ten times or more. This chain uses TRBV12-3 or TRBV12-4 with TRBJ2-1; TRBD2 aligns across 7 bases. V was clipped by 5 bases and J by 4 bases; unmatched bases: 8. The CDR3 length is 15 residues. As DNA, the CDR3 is TGTGCCAGCAGTCGTCTGGCGGGGGAATACAATGAGCAGTTCTTC. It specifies CASSRLAGEYNEQFF.

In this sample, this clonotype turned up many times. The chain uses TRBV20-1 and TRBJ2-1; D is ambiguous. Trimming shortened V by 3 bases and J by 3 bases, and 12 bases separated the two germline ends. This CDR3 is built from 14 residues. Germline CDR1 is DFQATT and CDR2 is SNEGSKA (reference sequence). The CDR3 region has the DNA TGCAGTGCTAGGGACCTACCGAACTACAATGAGCAGTTCTTC. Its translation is CSARDLPNYNEQFF.

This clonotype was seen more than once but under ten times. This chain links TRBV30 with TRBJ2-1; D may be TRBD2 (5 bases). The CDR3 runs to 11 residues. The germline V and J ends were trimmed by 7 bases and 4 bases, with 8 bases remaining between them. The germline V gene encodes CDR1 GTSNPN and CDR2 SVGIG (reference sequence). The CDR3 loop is CASERYNEQFF. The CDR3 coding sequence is TGTGCCTCCGAGCGGTACAATGAGCAGTTCTTC.

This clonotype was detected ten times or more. The CDR3 loop is CASSVQGRDTGELFF. In DNA form, the CDR3 reads TGTGCCAGCAGCGTTCAGGGAAGGGACACCGGGGAGCTGTTTTTT. The chain has TRBV2 and TRBJ2-2, with D perhaps TRBD1 (5 bases). V lost 6 bases to trimming and J lost 3 bases, with 14 bases between them. The CDR3 is 15 amino acids. Looked up from germline, CDR1 is SNHLY and CDR2 is FYNNEI. Full variable domain (remainder filled in from reference TRBV2 and TRBJ2-2): EPEVTQTPSHQVTQMGQEVILRCVPISNHLYFYWYRQILGQKVEFLVSFYNNEISEKSEIFDDQFSVERPDGSNFTLKIRSTKLEDSAMYFCASSVQGRDTGELFFGEGSRLTVL.

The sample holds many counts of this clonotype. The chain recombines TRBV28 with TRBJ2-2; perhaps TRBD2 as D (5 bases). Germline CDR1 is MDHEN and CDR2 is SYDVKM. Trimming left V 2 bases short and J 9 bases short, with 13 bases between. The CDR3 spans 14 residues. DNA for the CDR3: TGTGCCAGCAGTTTAACGGGGAAAGAAAGGGAGCTGTTTTTT. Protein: CASSLTGKERELFF.

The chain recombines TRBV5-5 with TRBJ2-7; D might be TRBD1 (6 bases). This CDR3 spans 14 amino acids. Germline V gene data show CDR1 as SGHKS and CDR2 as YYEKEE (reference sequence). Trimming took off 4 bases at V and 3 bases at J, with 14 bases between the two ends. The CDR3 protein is CASSAGLQGYEQYF. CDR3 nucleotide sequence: TGTGCCAGCAGCGCAGGGTTACAGGGCTACGAGCAGTACTTC.

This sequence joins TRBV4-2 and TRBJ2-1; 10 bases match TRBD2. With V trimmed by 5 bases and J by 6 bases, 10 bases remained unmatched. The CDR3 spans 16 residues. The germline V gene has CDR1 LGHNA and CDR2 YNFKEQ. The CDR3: CASSDPSGGSLNEQFF. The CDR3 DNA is TGTGCCAGCAGCGATCCTAGCGGGGGATCTCTCAATGAGCAGTTCTTC.

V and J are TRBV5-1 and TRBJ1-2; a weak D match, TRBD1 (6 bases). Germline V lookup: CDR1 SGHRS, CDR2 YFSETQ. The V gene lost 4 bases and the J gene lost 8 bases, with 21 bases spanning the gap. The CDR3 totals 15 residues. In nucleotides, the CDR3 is TGCGCCAGCAGCCGCGGGGAACAGGGATTGAGGGGCTACACCTTC. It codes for CASSRGEQGLRGYTF.